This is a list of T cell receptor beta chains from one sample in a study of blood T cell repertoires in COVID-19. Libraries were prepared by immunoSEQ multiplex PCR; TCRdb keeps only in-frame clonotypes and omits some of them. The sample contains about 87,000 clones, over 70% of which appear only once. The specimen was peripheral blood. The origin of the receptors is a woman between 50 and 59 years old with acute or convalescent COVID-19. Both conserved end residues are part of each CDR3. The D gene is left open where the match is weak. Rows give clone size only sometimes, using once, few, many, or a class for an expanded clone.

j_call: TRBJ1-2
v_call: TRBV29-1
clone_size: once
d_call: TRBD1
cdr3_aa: CSAAVDRGLSYGYTF
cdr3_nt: TGCAGCGCCGCTGTCGACAGGGGGTTGTCCTATGGCTACACCTTC

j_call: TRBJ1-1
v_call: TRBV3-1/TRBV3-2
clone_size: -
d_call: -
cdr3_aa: CASSRGLSTEAFF
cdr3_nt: TGTGCCAGCAGCCGGGGACTAAGCACTGAAGCTTTCTTT

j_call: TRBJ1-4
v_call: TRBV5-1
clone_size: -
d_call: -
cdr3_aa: CASSAGVLGEKLFF
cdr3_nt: TGCGCCAGCAGTGCAGGGGTGCTCGGGGAAAAACTGTTTTTT

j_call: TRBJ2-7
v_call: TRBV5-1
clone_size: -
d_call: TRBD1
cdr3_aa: CASSLDSGGPYEQYF
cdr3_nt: TGCGCCAGCAGCTTGGATTCAGGGGGACCCTACGAGCAGTACTTC

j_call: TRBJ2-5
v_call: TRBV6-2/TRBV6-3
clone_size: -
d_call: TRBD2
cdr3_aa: CASSDGTSGGRETQYF
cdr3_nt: TGTGCCAGCAGTGACGGGACTAGCGGGGGCCGGGAGACCCAGTACTTC

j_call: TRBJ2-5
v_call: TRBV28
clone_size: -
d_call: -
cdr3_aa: CASSRDISTQYF
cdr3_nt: TGTGCCAGCAGTCGTGACATTTCGACCCAGTACTTC

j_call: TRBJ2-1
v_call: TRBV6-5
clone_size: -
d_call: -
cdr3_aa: CASSPSGYAHNEQFF
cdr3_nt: TGTGCCAGCAGTCCAAGCGGTTACGCACACAATGAGCAGTTCTTC

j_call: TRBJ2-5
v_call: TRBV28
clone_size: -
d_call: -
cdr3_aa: CASSLSRGEQETQYF
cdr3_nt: TGTGCCAGCAGTTTATCGCGGGGCGAACAAGAGACCCAGTACTTC

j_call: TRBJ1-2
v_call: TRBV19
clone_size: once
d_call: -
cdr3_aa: CASRYGAALYGYTF
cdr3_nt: TGTGCCAGTAGATACGGAGCGGCCCTCTATGGCTACACCTTC

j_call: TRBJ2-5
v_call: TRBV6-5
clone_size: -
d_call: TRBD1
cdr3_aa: CASSLRQGVGETQYF
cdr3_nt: TGTGCCAGCAGTTTGAGACAGGGGGTGGGGGAGACCCAGTACTTC

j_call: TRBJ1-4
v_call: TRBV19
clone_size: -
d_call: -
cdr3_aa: CASSRKGHEKLFF
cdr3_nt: TGTGCCAGTAGTCGAAAGGGGCATGAAAAACTGTTTTTT

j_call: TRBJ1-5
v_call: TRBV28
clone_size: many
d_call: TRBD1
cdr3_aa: CASSLGQGYQPQHF
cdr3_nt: TGTGCCAGCAGTCTTGGACAGGGTTATCAGCCCCAGCATTTT

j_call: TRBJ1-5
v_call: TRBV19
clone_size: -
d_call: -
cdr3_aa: CASASGPNQPQHF
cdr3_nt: TGTGCCAGTGCCTCGGGTCCGAATCAGCCCCAGCATTTT

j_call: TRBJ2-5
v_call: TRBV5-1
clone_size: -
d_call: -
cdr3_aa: CASSLWGDETQYF
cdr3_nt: TGCGCCAGCAGCTTGTGGGGGGACGAGACCCAGTACTTC

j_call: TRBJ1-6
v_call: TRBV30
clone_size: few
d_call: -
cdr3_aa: CAWSVSPSNSPLHF
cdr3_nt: TGTGCCTGGAGTGTATCACCGAGCAATTCACCCCTCCACTTT

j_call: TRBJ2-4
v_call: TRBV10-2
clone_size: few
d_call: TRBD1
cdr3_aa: CASRGGTGKNIQYF
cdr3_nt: TGCGCCAGCAGGGGGGGGACAGGGAAAAACATTCAGTACTTC

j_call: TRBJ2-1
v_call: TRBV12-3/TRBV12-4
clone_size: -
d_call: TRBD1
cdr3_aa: CASSKQGDEQFF
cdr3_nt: TGTGCCAGCAGTAAACAGGGGGATGAGCAGTTCTTC

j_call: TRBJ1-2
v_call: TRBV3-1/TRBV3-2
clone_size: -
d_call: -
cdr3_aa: CASSEVASYGYTF
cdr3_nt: TGTGCCAGCAGCGAAGTCGCGTCCTATGGCTACACCTTC

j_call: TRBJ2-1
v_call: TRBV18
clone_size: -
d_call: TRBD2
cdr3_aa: CASSSPPGRGGSYNEQFF
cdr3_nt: TGTGCCAGCTCAAGCCCTCCGGGGCGGGGGGGCTCCTACAATGAGCAGTTCTTC

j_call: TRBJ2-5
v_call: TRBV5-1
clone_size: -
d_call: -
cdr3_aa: CASSFWGAGETQYF
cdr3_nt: TGCGCCAGCAGCTTCTGGGGCGCAGGGGAGACCCAGTACTTC

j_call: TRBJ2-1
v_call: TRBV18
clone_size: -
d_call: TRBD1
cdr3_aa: CASSPRDRVRHNEQFF
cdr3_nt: TGTGCCAGCTCACCACGTGACAGGGTGAGACACAATGAGCAGTTCTTC

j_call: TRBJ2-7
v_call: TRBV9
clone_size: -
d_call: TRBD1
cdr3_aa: CASSAGQGALWEQYF
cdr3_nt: TGTGCCAGCAGCGCGGGACAGGGGGCGCTTTGGGAGCAGTACTTC

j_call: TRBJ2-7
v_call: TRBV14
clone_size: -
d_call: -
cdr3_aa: CASSPARGEQYF
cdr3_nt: TGTGCCAGCAGCCCGGCCCGGGGCGAGCAGTACTTC

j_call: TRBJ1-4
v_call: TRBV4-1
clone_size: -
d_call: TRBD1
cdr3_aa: CASSQDGDREEKLFF
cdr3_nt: TGCGCCAGCAGCCAAGATGGGGACAGGGAGGAAAAACTGTTTTTT

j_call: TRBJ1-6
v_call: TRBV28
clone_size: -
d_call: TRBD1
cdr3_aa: CASSEGQTNSPLHF
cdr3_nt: TGTGCCAGCAGTGAGGGACAGACTAATTCACCCCTCCACTTT

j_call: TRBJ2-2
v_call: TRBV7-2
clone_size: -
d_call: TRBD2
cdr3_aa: CASSLGLAGLTGELFF
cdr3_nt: TGTGCCAGCAGCTTAGGTCTAGCGGGCCTCACCGGGGAGCTGTTTTTT

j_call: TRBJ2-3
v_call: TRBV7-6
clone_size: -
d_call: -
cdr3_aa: CASSSRKQDPDTQYF
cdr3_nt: TGTGCCAGCAGCTCCCGTAAACAGGATCCAGATACGCAGTATTTT

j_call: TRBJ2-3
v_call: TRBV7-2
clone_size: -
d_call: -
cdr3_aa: CASSLDRSDTQYF
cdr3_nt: TGTGCCAGCAGCTTAGACAGGTCAGATACGCAGTATTTT

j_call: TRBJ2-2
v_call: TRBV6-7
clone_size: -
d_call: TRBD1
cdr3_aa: CASSYRGQGAGELFF
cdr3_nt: TGTGCCAGCAGTTACCGGGGACAGGGAGCCGGGGAGCTGTTTTTT

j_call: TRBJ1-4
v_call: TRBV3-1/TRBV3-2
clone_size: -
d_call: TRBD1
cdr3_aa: CASSLRQGGSEKLFF
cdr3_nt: TGTGCCAGCAGCTTACGACAGGGCGGGTCCGAAAAACTGTTTTTT

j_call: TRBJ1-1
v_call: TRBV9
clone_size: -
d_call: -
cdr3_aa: CASGGAGAQNTEAFF
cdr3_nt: TGTGCCAGCGGGGGGGCAGGGGCCCAGAACACTGAAGCTTTCTTT

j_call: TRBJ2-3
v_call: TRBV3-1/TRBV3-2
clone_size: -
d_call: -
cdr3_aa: CASSQDALESTTQYF
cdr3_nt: TGTGCCAGCAGCCAAGATGCACTAGAATCTACTACGCAGTATTTT

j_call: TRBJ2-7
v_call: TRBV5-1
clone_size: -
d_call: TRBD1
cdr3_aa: CASSLRGQGAEEQYF
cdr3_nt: TGCGCCAGCAGCTTGAGGGGACAGGGGGCGGAGGAGCAGTACTTC

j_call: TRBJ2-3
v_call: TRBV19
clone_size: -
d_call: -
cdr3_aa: CASSPRITDTQYF
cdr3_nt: TGTGCCAGTAGTCCGAGGATCACAGATACGCAGTATTTT

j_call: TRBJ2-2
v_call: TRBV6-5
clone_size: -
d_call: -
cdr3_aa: CASSSAGLNTGELFF
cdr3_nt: TGTGCCAGCAGTTCCGCGGGCTTGAACACCGGGGAGCTGTTTTTT

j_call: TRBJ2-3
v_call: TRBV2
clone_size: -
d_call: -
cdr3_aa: CARGARDTQYF
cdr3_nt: TGTGCCCGGGGGGCAAGAGATACGCAGTATTTT

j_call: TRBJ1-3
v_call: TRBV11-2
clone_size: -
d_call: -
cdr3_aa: CASSQQGRSIYF
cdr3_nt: TGTGCCAGCAGCCAACAGGGCCGGTCCATATATTTT

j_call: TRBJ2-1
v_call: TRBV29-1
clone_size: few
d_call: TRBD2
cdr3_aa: CSVEARGLAGSIYYNEQFF
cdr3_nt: TGCAGCGTTGAAGCTCGGGGACTAGCGGGATCTATCTACTACAATGAGCAGTTCTTC

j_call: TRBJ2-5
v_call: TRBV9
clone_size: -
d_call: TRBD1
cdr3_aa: CASSISPGQKETQYF
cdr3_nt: TGTGCCAGCAGCATCTCACCGGGACAGAAAGAGACCCAGTACTTC

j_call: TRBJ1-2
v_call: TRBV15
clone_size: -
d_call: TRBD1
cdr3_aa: CATSRDSGTGLIYGYTF
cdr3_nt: TGTGCCACCAGCAGAGACTCTGGGACAGGGCTTATCTATGGCTACACCTTC

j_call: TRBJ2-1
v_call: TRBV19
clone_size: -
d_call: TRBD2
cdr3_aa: CASALVVGGYNEQFF
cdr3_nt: TGTGCCAGTGCCCTTGTCGTCGGGGGGTACAATGAGCAGTTCTTC

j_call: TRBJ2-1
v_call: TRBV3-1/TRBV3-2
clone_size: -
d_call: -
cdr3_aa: CASSQEGFLAGEQFF
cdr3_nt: TGTGCCAGCAGCCAAGAAGGTTTCCTAGCCGGTGAGCAGTTCTTC

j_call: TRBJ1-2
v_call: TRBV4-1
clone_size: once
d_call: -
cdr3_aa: CASSQADSIYGYTF
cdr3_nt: TGCGCCAGCAGCCAAGCAGACAGTATTTATGGCTACACCTTC

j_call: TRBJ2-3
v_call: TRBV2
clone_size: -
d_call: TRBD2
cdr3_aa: CASRDSGGTDTQYF
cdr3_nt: TGTGCCAGCAGGGATAGCGGGGGGACAGATACGCAGTATTTT

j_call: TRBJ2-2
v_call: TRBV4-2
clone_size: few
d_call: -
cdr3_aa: CASSQSSEQGGELFF
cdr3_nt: TGTGCCAGCAGCCAGTCTAGCGAGCAGGGGGGTGAGCTGTTTTTT

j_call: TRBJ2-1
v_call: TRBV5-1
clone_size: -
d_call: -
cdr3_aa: CASRLWRESYNEQFF
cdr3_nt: TGCGCCAGCAGACTCTGGCGGGAATCCTACAATGAGCAGTTCTTC

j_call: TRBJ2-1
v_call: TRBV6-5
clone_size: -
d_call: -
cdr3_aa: CASRVRGGARDEQFF
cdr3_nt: TGTGCCAGCAGAGTAAGGGGGGGGGCTCGGGATGAGCAGTTCTTC

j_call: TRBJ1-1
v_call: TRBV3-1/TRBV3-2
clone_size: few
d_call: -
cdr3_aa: CASSRHQMNTEAFF
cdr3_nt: TGTGCCAGCAGCCGACACCAAATGAACACTGAAGCTTTCTTT

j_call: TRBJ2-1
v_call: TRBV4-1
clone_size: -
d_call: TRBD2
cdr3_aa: CASSQDRGRVQFF
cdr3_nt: TGCGCCAGCAGCCAAGATAGAGGGAGGGTCCAGTTCTTC

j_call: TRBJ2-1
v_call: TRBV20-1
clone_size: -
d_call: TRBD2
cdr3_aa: CSASRDSGMQFF
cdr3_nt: TGCAGTGCTAGTCGTGATAGCGGGATGCAGTTCTTC